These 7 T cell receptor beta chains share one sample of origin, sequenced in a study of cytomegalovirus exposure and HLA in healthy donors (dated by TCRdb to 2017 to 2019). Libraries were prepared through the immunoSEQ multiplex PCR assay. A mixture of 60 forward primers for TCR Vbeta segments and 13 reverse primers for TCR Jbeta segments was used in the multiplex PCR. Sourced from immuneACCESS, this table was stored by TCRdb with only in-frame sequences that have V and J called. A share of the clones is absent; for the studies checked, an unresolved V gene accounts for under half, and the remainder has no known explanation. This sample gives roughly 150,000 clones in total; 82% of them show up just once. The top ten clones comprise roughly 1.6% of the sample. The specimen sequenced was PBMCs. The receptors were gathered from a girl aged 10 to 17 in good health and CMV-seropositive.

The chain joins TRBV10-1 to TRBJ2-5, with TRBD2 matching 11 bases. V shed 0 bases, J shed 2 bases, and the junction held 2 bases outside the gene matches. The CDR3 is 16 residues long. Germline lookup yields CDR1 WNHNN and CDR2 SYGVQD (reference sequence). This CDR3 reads CASSESTSGGQETQYF. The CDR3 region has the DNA TGCGCCAGCAGTGAGTCCACTAGCGGGGGACAAGAGACCCAGTACTTC.

DNA for the CDR3: TGTGCCAGCAGGGGACAGGGTAAGGATGAGCAGTTCTTC. Protein product: CASRGQGKDEQFF. The rearrangement joins TRBV2 to TRBJ2-1; 9 positions match TRBD1. The CDR3 consists of 13 residues. From germline, CDR1 is SNHLY and CDR2 FYNNEI. The V gene end was trimmed by 6 bases and the J gene end by 8 bases; junction bases not matched to a gene: 5.

The CDR3 is CAISEPDYNYGYTF. The CDR3 nucleotides read TGTGCCATCTCGGAGCCGGACTACAACTATGGCTACACCTTC. V is TRBV10-3 and J is TRBJ1-2; D gene unclear. The V end was cut by 8 bases, the J end by 2 bases, with 15 bases between. Germline CDR1 ENHRY, CDR2 SYGVKD. This CDR3 is built from 14 residues.

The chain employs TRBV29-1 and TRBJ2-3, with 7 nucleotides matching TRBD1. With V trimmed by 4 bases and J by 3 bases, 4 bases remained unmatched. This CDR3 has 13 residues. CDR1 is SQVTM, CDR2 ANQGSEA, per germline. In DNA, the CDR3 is TGCAGCGTTGCGGGCAGGGGGACAGATACGCAGTATTTT. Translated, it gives CSVAGRGTDTQYF.

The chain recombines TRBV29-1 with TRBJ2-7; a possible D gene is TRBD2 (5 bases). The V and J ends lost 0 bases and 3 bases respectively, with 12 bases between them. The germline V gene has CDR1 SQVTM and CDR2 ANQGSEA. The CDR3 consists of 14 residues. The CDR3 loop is CSVEDGGEGYEQYF. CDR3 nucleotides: TGCAGCGTTGAAGATGGAGGAGAAGGCTACGAGCAGTACTTC.

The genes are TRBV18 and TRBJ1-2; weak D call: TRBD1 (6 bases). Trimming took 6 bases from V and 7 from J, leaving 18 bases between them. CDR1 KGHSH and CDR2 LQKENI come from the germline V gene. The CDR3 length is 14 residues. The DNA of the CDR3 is TGTGCCAGCTCTAGCACTCCGGACAGCAGTGGCTACACCTTC. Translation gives CASSSTPDSSGYTF.

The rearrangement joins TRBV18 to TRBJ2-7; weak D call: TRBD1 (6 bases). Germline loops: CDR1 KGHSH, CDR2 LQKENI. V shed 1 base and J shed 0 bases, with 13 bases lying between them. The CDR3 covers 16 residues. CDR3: CASSPRPGHSSYEQYF. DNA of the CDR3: TGTGCCAGCTCACCACGTCCGGGACATAGCTCCTACGAGCAGTACTTC. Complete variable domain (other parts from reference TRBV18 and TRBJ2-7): NAGVMQNPRHLVRRRGQEARLRCSPMKGHSHVYWYRQLPEEGLKFMVYLQKENIIDESGMPKERFSAEFPKEGPSILRIQQVVRGDSAAYFCASSPRPGHSSYEQYFGPGTRLTVT.